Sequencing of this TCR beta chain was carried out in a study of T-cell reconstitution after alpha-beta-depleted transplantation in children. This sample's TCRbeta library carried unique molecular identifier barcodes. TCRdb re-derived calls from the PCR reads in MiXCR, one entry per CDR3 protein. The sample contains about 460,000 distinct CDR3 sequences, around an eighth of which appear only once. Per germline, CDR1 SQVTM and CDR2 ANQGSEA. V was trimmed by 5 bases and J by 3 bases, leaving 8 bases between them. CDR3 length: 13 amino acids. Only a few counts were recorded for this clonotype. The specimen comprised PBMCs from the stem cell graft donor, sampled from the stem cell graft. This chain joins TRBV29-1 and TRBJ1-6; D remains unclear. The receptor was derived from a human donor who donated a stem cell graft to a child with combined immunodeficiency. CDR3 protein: CSVQYSYNSPLHF. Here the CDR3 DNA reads TGCAGCGTTCAGTACAGCTATAATTCACCCCTCCACTTT. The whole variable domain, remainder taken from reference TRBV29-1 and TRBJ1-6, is SAVISQKPSRDICQRGTSLTIQCQVDSQVTMMFWYRQQPGQSLTLIATANQGSEATYESGFVIDKFPISRPNLTFSTLTVSNMSPEDSSIYLCSVQYSYNSPLHFGNGTRLTVT.